The rows below give T cell receptor beta chains drawn from one sample of a study of vaccination and CD4 T cells after COVID-19. Their target antigens are unknown. Each CDR3 protein gets one entry after TCRdb re-called the PCR reads with MiXCR. The sample has some 9,500 distinct CDR3 sequences; roughly 34% are singletons. Sequencing was carried out using CD4+ T cells from blood, cultured in vitro. These receptor sequences come from a human donor who had recovered from COVID-19. The CDR3 runs from the conserved cysteine through the conserved F or W. Fields, in order: D gene, V gene, clone size, J gene, CDR3 protein, CDR3 DNA. The D gene is left open where the match is weak. Some rows mark clone size as missing; the rest say once, few, many or name a class of expanded clone.

d_gene: .; v_gene: TRBV6-1; abundance: few; j_gene: TRBJ1-2; CDR3aa: CASSVDRYGYTF; CDR3nt: TGTGCCAGCAGCGTTGACAGATATGGCTACACCTTC
d_gene: .; v_gene: TRBV5-5; abundance: once; j_gene: TRBJ2-3; CDR3aa: CASSLEAADTQYF; CDR3nt: TGTGCCAGCAGCTTGGAGGCAGCAGATACGCAGTATTTT
d_gene: .; v_gene: TRBV10-3; abundance: few; j_gene: TRBJ2-1; CDR3aa: CAISESGLSSYNEQFF; CDR3nt: TGTGCCATCAGTGAGTCAGGGTTAAGCTCCTACAATGAGCAGTTCTTC
d_gene: .; v_gene: TRBV19; abundance: .; j_gene: TRBJ2-2; CDR3aa: CASSIFQGPGELFF; CDR3nt: TGTGCCAGTAGTATTTTCCAGGGGCCCGGGGAGCTGTTTTTT
d_gene: .; v_gene: TRBV5-1; abundance: .; j_gene: TRBJ1-2; CDR3aa: CASSLLGHGYTF; CDR3nt: TGCGCCAGCAGCTTGCTCGGACATGGCTACACCTTC
d_gene: TRBD2; v_gene: TRBV6-1; abundance: .; j_gene: TRBJ2-5; CDR3aa: CATKTPTSGGLETQYF; CDR3nt: TGTGCCACAAAGACCCCGACTAGCGGGGGGCTTGAGACCCAGTACTTC
d_gene: TRBD2; v_gene: TRBV7-2; abundance: .; j_gene: TRBJ2-5; CDR3aa: CASSLVPSGVQETQYF; CDR3nt: TGTGCCAGCAGCTTAGTTCCTAGCGGGGTTCAAGAGACCCAGTACTTC
d_gene: .; v_gene: TRBV6-5; abundance: few; j_gene: TRBJ2-3; CDR3aa: CASSFSYLPTARARISTDTQYF; CDR3nt: TGTGCCAGCAGTTTCTCCTATCTCCCGACGGCGCGAGCCCGCATAAGCACAGATACGCAGTATTTT
d_gene: .; v_gene: TRBV5-6; abundance: .; j_gene: TRBJ1-3; CDR3aa: CASSLGDVGNTIYF; CDR3nt: TGTGCCAGCAGCTTGGGGGACGTCGGAAACACCATATATTTT
d_gene: .; v_gene: TRBV7-9; abundance: .; j_gene: TRBJ1-5; CDR3aa: CASSRGAPIQLGGNQPQHF; CDR3nt: TGTGCCAGCAGTCGGGGGGCACCAATTCAATTGGGGGGCAATCAGCCCCAGCATTTT
d_gene: .; v_gene: TRBV30; abundance: few; j_gene: TRBJ1-6; CDR3aa: CAWSETGSFNSPLHF; CDR3nt: TGTGCCTGGAGTGAGACAGGTAGTTTCAATTCACCCCTCCACTTT
d_gene: .; v_gene: TRBV19; abundance: few; j_gene: TRBJ1-2; CDR3aa: CASKRDTANYGYTF; CDR3nt: TGTGCCAGTAAAAGGGACACAGCTAACTATGGCTACACCTTC
d_gene: TRBD1; v_gene: TRBV2; abundance: few; j_gene: TRBJ1-2; CDR3aa: CASRAGTAHVYTF; CDR3nt: TGTGCCAGCAGGGCCGGGACAGCGCACGTCTACACCTTC
d_gene: TRBD1; v_gene: TRBV7-9; abundance: medium-sized; j_gene: TRBJ1-1; CDR3aa: CASSEQGISTEAFF; CDR3nt: TGTGCCAGCAGCGAACAGGGGATAAGCACTGAAGCTTTCTTT
d_gene: .; v_gene: TRBV29-1; abundance: .; j_gene: TRBJ2-3; CDR3aa: CSVGLGFSTDTQYF; CDR3nt: TGCAGCGTTGGTTTAGGATTTAGCACAGATACGCAGTATTTT
d_gene: TRBD1; v_gene: TRBV11-3; abundance: .; j_gene: TRBJ2-7; CDR3aa: CASSSRTGKGNEQYF; CDR3nt: TGTGCCAGCAGCTCAAGGACAGGGAAGGGCAACGAGCAGTACTTC
d_gene: .; v_gene: TRBV6-2/TRBV6-3; abundance: .; j_gene: TRBJ2-3; CDR3aa: CASRPLSDTQYF; CDR3nt: TGTGCCAGCAGACCACTATCCGATACGCAGTATTTT
d_gene: TRBD1; v_gene: TRBV27; abundance: .; j_gene: TRBJ1-2; CDR3aa: CASSFMDRGGIYGYTF; CDR3nt: TGTGCCAGCAGTTTCATGGACAGGGGCGGTATTTATGGCTACACCTTC
d_gene: .; v_gene: TRBV10-3; abundance: few; j_gene: TRBJ1-2; CDR3aa: CAISDRQDYGYTF; CDR3nt: TGTGCCATCAGTGATAGGCAGGACTATGGCTACACCTTC
d_gene: .; v_gene: TRBV20-1; abundance: few; j_gene: TRBJ1-2; CDR3aa: CSARPAYFGGGGGYTF; CDR3nt: TGCAGTGCTAGACCCGCATATTTTGGGGGGGGCGGGGGCTACACCTTC
d_gene: .; v_gene: TRBV27; abundance: few; j_gene: TRBJ2-2; CDR3aa: CASSPHRSTGELFF; CDR3nt: TGTGCCAGCAGTCCACATCGATCCACCGGGGAGCTGTTTTTT
d_gene: TRBD1; v_gene: TRBV3-1; abundance: few; j_gene: TRBJ1-6; CDR3aa: CASSQGLTGSNSPLHF; CDR3nt: TGTGCCAGCAGCCAGGGCCTGACAGGGTCTAATTCACCCCTCCACTTT
d_gene: TRBD1; v_gene: TRBV20-1; abundance: few; j_gene: TRBJ1-1; CDR3aa: CSAQRTGGTEAFF; CDR3nt: TGCAGTGCACAAAGAACAGGGGGCACTGAAGCTTTCTTT
d_gene: .; v_gene: TRBV28; abundance: once; j_gene: TRBJ1-2; CDR3aa: CASSFSGENYGYTF; CDR3nt: TGTGCCAGCAGTTTTTCTGGGGAAAACTATGGCTACACCTTC
d_gene: .; v_gene: TRBV7-2; abundance: .; j_gene: TRBJ2-2; CDR3aa: CASSLEASFNTGELFF; CDR3nt: TGTGCCAGCAGCTTAGAGGCTAGCTTTAACACCGGGGAGCTGTTTTTT
d_gene: TRBD1; v_gene: TRBV20-1; abundance: .; j_gene: TRBJ1-2; CDR3aa: CSAGQGTRGYTF; CDR3nt: TGCAGTGCTGGACAGGGGACGAGAGGCTACACCTTC
d_gene: TRBD1; v_gene: TRBV7-9; abundance: few; j_gene: TRBJ2-7; CDR3aa: CASSLGSGTVTYEQYF; CDR3nt: TGTGCCAGCAGCTTGGGCTCCGGGACAGTTACCTACGAGCAGTACTTC
d_gene: TRBD1; v_gene: TRBV27; abundance: few; j_gene: TRBJ1-1; CDR3aa: CASSLSGQVYTEAFF; CDR3nt: TGTGCCAGCAGTTTATCGGGACAGGTTTACACTGAAGCTTTCTTT
d_gene: TRBD1; v_gene: TRBV2; abundance: .; j_gene: TRBJ2-7; CDR3aa: CASILGGGQGNYEQYF; CDR3nt: TGTGCCAGCATTCTTGGGGGGGGACAGGGGAACTACGAGCAGTACTTC
d_gene: TRBD1; v_gene: TRBV12-3/TRBV12-4; abundance: few; j_gene: TRBJ1-6; CDR3aa: CASSLGQGNSPLHF; CDR3nt: TGTGCCAGCAGTTTGGGACAGGGGAATTCACCCCTCCACTTT
d_gene: .; v_gene: TRBV21-1; abundance: .; j_gene: TRBJ2-5; CDR3aa: CASSKHGGHQETQYF; CDR3nt: TGTGCCAGCAGCAAGCATGGGGGACATCAAGAGACCCAGTACTTC
d_gene: .; v_gene: TRBV11-3; abundance: .; j_gene: TRBJ2-2; CDR3aa: CASSLALWGRGTGELFF; CDR3nt: TGTGCCAGCAGCTTAGCCCTGTGGGGGAGAGGGACCGGGGAGCTGTTTTTT
d_gene: TRBD1; v_gene: TRBV27; abundance: .; j_gene: TRBJ2-1; CDR3aa: CASSTPTGIYSYNEQFF; CDR3nt: TGTGCCAGCAGTACCCCGACAGGGATATACTCCTACAATGAGCAGTTCTTC
d_gene: .; v_gene: TRBV20-1; abundance: .; j_gene: TRBJ2-7; CDR3aa: CSASFLGGYEQYF; CDR3nt: TGCAGTGCTAGTTTTCTCGGCGGCTACGAGCAGTACTTC
d_gene: .; v_gene: TRBV6-1; abundance: hyperexpanded; j_gene: TRBJ1-2; CDR3aa: CASSEDRAPYGYTF; CDR3nt: TGTGCCAGCAGTGAAGACAGGGCCCCCTATGGCTACACCTTC
d_gene: .; v_gene: TRBV20-1; abundance: .; j_gene: TRBJ1-6; CDR3aa: CSARGGAASSYNSPLHF; CDR3nt: TGCAGTGCTAGGGGGGGGGCAGCCAGCTCCTATAATTCACCCCTCCACTTT
d_gene: TRBD2; v_gene: TRBV20-1; abundance: once; j_gene: TRBJ2-1; CDR3aa: CSARDLGSGGALSSYNEQFF; CDR3nt: TGCAGTGCTAGAGATCTCGGTAGCGGGGGGGCCCTAAGCTCCTACAATGAGCAGTTCTTC
d_gene: .; v_gene: TRBV5-1; abundance: .; j_gene: TRBJ1-5; CDR3aa: CASSPGDTGYQPQHF; CDR3nt: TGCGCCAGCAGCCCCGGCGACACAGGGTACCAGCCCCAGCATTTT
d_gene: TRBD1; v_gene: TRBV4-2; abundance: .; j_gene: TRBJ2-1; CDR3aa: CASSQRQGADEQFF; CDR3nt: TGTGCCAGCAGCCAAAGACAGGGGGCGGATGAGCAGTTCTTC
d_gene: .; v_gene: TRBV4-1; abundance: few; j_gene: TRBJ1-5; CDR3aa: CASSQDLVVFNQPQHF; CDR3nt: TGCGCCAGCAGCCAAGATTTGGTAGTGTTCAATCAGCCCCAGCATTTT
d_gene: .; v_gene: TRBV12-3/TRBV12-4; abundance: .; j_gene: TRBJ2-3; CDR3aa: CASSLMGGGATDTQYF; CDR3nt: TGTGCCAGCAGTTTAATGGGTGGGGGGGCCACAGATACGCAGTATTTT
d_gene: TRBD1; v_gene: TRBV20-1; abundance: .; j_gene: TRBJ1-1; CDR3aa: CSARHTGVPEAFF; CDR3nt: TGCAGTGCTAGGCACACAGGGGTCCCTGAAGCTTTCTTT
d_gene: .; v_gene: TRBV6-5; abundance: .; j_gene: TRBJ2-7; CDR3aa: CASSYSGRAYEQYF; CDR3nt: TGTGCCAGCAGTTACTCTGGCAGGGCCTACGAGCAGTACTTC
d_gene: .; v_gene: TRBV6-1; abundance: .; j_gene: TRBJ1-1; CDR3aa: CASSDLKSMNTEAFF; CDR3nt: TGTGCCAGCAGTGACCTAAAGAGCATGAACACTGAAGCTTTCTTT
d_gene: TRBD2; v_gene: TRBV15; abundance: .; j_gene: TRBJ2-7; CDR3aa: CTTSRVGGSSYEQYF; CDR3nt: TGTACCACCAGCAGAGTGGGGGGGAGCTCCTACGAGCAGTACTTC
d_gene: .; v_gene: TRBV6-1; abundance: .; j_gene: TRBJ2-7; CDR3aa: CASSGSRIPYEQYF; CDR3nt: TGTGCCAGCAGTGGTTCAAGAATTCCCTACGAGCAGTACTTC
d_gene: .; v_gene: TRBV5-4; abundance: few; j_gene: TRBJ1-1; CDR3aa: CASSSTGMNTEAFF; CDR3nt: TGTGCCAGCAGCTCTACAGGGATGAACACTGAAGCTTTCTTT
d_gene: .; v_gene: TRBV2; abundance: .; j_gene: TRBJ1-2; CDR3aa: CASILDGYLANYGYTF; CDR3nt: TGTGCCAGCATACTGGACGGATACCTAGCTAACTATGGCTACACCTTC
d_gene: .; v_gene: TRBV15; abundance: .; j_gene: TRBJ1-2; CDR3aa: CATSRGGFSNYGYTF; CDR3nt: TGTGCCACCAGCAGAGGAGGGTTTTCTAACTATGGCTACACCTTC
d_gene: TRBD1; v_gene: TRBV30; abundance: .; j_gene: TRBJ2-2; CDR3aa: CALGTGNTGELFF; CDR3nt: TGTGCCTTAGGGACAGGGAACACCGGGGAGCTGTTTTTT
d_gene: .; v_gene: TRBV19; abundance: .; j_gene: TRBJ2-2; CDR3aa: CASNLAGGAVYGELFF; CDR3nt: TGTGCCAGCAACCTAGCCGGGGGAGCCGTATACGGGGAGCTGTTTTTT
d_gene: .; v_gene: TRBV5-1; abundance: .; j_gene: TRBJ2-1; CDR3aa: CASSLGPEGASSYNEQFF; CDR3nt: TGCGCCAGCAGCTTGGGACCGGAGGGGGCCAGCTCCTACAATGAGCAGTTCTTC
d_gene: .; v_gene: TRBV6-5; abundance: once; j_gene: TRBJ1-2; CDR3aa: CASSYRQMGNGYTF; CDR3nt: TGTGCCAGCAGTTACCGGCAAATGGGCAATGGCTACACCTTC
d_gene: .; v_gene: TRBV12-2; abundance: .; j_gene: TRBJ2-7; CDR3aa: CASRRTGSGNEQYF; CDR3nt: TGTGCAAGTCGCCGGACAGGGAGTGGGAACGAGCAGTACTTC
d_gene: TRBD1; v_gene: TRBV20-1; abundance: few; j_gene: TRBJ1-4; CDR3aa: CSARDYREGAGNEKLFF; CDR3nt: TGCAGTGCTAGAGATTATCGAGAGGGGGCAGGGAATGAAAAACTGTTTTTT